This T cell receptor (beta chain) was identified in a study of blood T cell repertoires in COVID-19. Study overall: Whether acute or convalescent, the COVID-19 samples came from the United States, Italy and Spain. PBMCs, B-cell-depleted T cells, or T cells provided the cDNA or gDNA that made up the material.

Original handling: Estimation of nucleated cell counts was performed using reference gene primer amplification. Measured with immunoSEQ multiplex PCR; TCRdb has only the in-frame clones, and not every one. The D gene and trimming were derived from the DNA, and the V and J assignments and clone size from that table. The sample has about 210,000 clones, 80% to 90% seen once. The CDR3 spans 17 residues. J lost 2 bases, V lost 6 bases, and 16 bases had no gene match. From germline, CDR1 is MDHEN and CDR2 SYDVKM. V gene TRBV28 combines with J gene TRBJ2-7; TRBD1 aligns across 7 bases. The sequence derives from a man over 45 with active or convalescent COVID-19. The sample comprised peripheral blood. This CDR3 reads CASSSQTGQLLTYEQYF. The CDR3 region has the DNA TGTGCCAGCAGCTCACAGACGGGACAGCTACTAACCTACGAGCAGTACTTC.